The rows below give T cell receptor beta chains drawn from one sample of a study of regulatory T cells in long-lasting Graves disease. From the multiplex PCR reads, TCRdb called clonotypes with MiXCR, one entry per CDR3 protein. The repertoire holds about 300,000 distinct CDR3 sequences, with 20% to 25% as singletons. Sample: peripheral blood mononuclear cells (PBMCs), taken when the disease was refractory, from a patient treated with antithyroid drugs. The receptors come from a female donor with Graves disease. Each CDR3 is given with its conserved first and last residue. D genes are given only for firm matches. Some rows mark clone size as missing; the rest say once, few, many or name a class of expanded clone.

d_call	clone_size	cdr3_length	v_call	j_call	cdr3_nt	cdr3_aa
.	few	13	TRBV10-3	TRBJ1-3	TGTGCCATCGCCAGGAACTCTGGAAACACCATATATTTT	CAIARNSGNTIYF
.	.	15	TRBV27	TRBJ2-7	TGTGCCAGCCAACCCCGACCCCGCGGCGGATACGAGCAGTACTTC	CASQPRPRGGYEQYF
TRBD2	few	15	TRBV29-1	TRBJ2-7	TGCAGCGTTGCACCGGGGCTAGCGGGAAGCTACGAGCAGTACTTC	CSVAPGLAGSYEQYF
TRBD1	.	14	TRBV28	TRBJ2-7	TGTGCCAGCAGTATACGGACAGGGAAGTACGAGCAGTACTTC	CASSIRTGKYEQYF
TRBD1	.	16	TRBV3-1	TRBJ2-2	TGTGCCAGCAGCCAGACAGGGGGCGCAGGGACCGGGGAGCTGTTTTTT	CASSQTGGAGTGELFF
.	.	15	TRBV7-9	TRBJ2-2	TGTGCCAGCAGCCAAAACCCGTCGGACACCGGGGAGCTGTTTTTT	CASSQNPSDTGELFF
TRBD1	few	13	TRBV28	TRBJ2-7	TGTGCCATCGGAACAGGGGCAGGATACGAGCAGTACTTC	CAIGTGAGYEQYF
.	few	16	TRBV20-1	TRBJ2-1	TGCAGTGCTAGAGATCCCGGCGGTAAAACCTACAATGAGCAGTTCTTC	CSARDPGGKTYNEQFF
.	.	14	TRBV4-3	TRBJ1-2	TGCGCCAGCAGCCAAGAACAGGGTGACTATGGCTACACCTTC	CASSQEQGDYGYTF
.	.	16	TRBV20-1	TRBJ1-6	TGCAGTGCATCTTTAGGGGTTAGCTCCTATAATTCACCCCTCCACTTT	CSASLGVSSYNSPLHF
TRBD1	.	13	TRBV9	TRBJ1-2	TGTGCCAGCAGCGTAGGGACAGGGGGAAGCTACACCTTC	CASSVGTGGSYTF
TRBD2	.	16	TRBV20-1	TRBJ2-7	TGCAGTGCTAGCCGGGGGCTAGCGGGAGTCGGGTACGAGCAGTACTTC	CSASRGLAGVGYEQYF
TRBD1	once	13	TRBV6-2/TRBV6-3	TRBJ1-6	TGTGCCAGCACCCGGGACAGCGGTTCACCCCTCCACTTT	CASTRDSGSPLHF
TRBD1	.	14	TRBV18	TRBJ2-3	TGTGCCAGCTCACCAGTACAGGGGGCAGATACGCAGTATTTT	CASSPVQGADTQYF
TRBD1	few	15	TRBV10-3	TRBJ2-5	TGTGCCATCAGTGAAGTGGGGACAGCCCAAGAGACCCAGTACTTC	CAISEVGTAQETQYF
TRBD1	few	14	TRBV6-2/TRBV6-3	TRBJ1-2	TGTGCCAGCAGGGAAGCAGGGGGCGTCTTTGGCTACACCTTC	CASREAGGVFGYTF
.	.	14	TRBV29-1	TRBJ2-6	TGCAGCGTGGAGCGGGCGCCGGGGGCCAACGTCCTGACTTTC	CSVERAPGANVLTF
.	many	16	TRBV11-2	TRBJ2-7	TGTGCCAGCAGCTCACCCGTTCGACAGCGTCGCTACGAGCAGTACTTC	CASSSPVRQRRYEQYF
.	few	14	TRBV6-1	TRBJ1-1	TGTGCCAGCAGGGCACAGGGAGAGAACACTGAAGCTTTCTTT	CASRAQGENTEAFF
.	many	15	TRBV12-3/TRBV12-4	TRBJ1-1	TGTGCCAGCAGTTTAGTTGGAGGTCCGCGGCCTGAAGCTTTCTTT	CASSLVGGPRPEAFF
TRBD1	few	15	TRBV7-8	TRBJ2-3	TGTGCCAGCAGCCCGGGACAGGGACGTTCAGATACGCAGTATTTT	CASSPGQGRSDTQYF
.	many	15	TRBV12-3/TRBV12-4	TRBJ1-3	TGTGCCAGCAGTGCAGACTGGAGCTCTGGAAACACCATATATTTT	CASSADWSSGNTIYF
.	few	15	TRBV15	TRBJ2-5	TGTGCCACCCGGGGGAAAGGAAGGCTACAAGAGACCCAGTACTTC	CATRGKGRLQETQYF
.	many	15	TRBV7-2	TRBJ2-7	TGTGCCAGCAGCCGAGGCTCCAGGGAGGTGTACGAGCAGTACTTC	CASSRGSREVYEQYF
.	many	13	TRBV6-9	TRBJ1-2	TGTGCCAGCAGTTACGGCGGGTTCTATGGCTACACCTTC	CASSYGGFYGYTF
.	many	13	TRBV20-1	TRBJ2-7	TGCAGTGCTCCGTGGGACACCGCCGGCGAGCAGTACTTC	CSAPWDTAGEQYF
TRBD1	many	15	TRBV7-2	TRBJ2-5	TGTGCCAGCAGCAATCCGGGACAGGGGCAAGAGACCCAGTACTTC	CASSNPGQGQETQYF
.	few	14	TRBV5-1	TRBJ1-1	TGCGCCAGCAGCTTGAGGTTGAGAGAAACTGAAGCTTTCTTT	CASSLRLRETEAFF
TRBD2	many	15	TRBV7-2	TRBJ2-7	TGTGCCAGCAGGGCGGGACTAGCGGTTTCCTACGAGCAGTACTTC	CASRAGLAVSYEQYF
.	many	17	TRBV11-2	TRBJ2-1	TGTGCCAGCACCAATTACCCCAGGGATCCAGGGTCAAATGAGCAGTTCTTC	CASTNYPRDPGSNEQFF
.	.	13	TRBV13	TRBJ2-5	TGTGCCAGCAGCGTCCGGGGGTGGGGGACCCAGTACTTC	CASSVRGWGTQYF
.	.	15	TRBV19	TRBJ1-2	TGTGCCAGTAGTATCCCCGAGACGGAGTACTATGGCTACACCTTC	CASSIPETEYYGYTF
.	.	16	TRBV14	TRBJ1-4	TGTGCCAGCAGCCAAGAGACGGCAGGGGCCCCCGAAAAACTGTTTTTT	CASSQETAGAPEKLFF
.	once	13	TRBV10-3	TRBJ1-2	TGTGCCATCAGTGAGTCGAGGGAGGGGAGCTACACCTTC	CAISESREGSYTF
TRBD2	.	15	TRBV6-9	TRBJ2-5	TGTGCCAGCAGTTACCGACTAGCGGGACTAGAGACCCAGTACTTC	CASSYRLAGLETQYF
.	.	13	TRBV28	TRBJ1-1	TGTGCCAACAGTCAGGAGGTGAACACTGAAGCTTTCTTT	CANSQEVNTEAFF
.	few	13	TRBV12-3/TRBV12-4	TRBJ1-2	TGTGCCAGCAGACTGAGGGACCCCGGTGGCTACACCTTC	CASRLRDPGGYTF
.	few	11	TRBV10-3	TRBJ2-1	TGTGCCATCAGGACACCAAATGAGCAGTTCTTC	CAIRTPNEQFF
.	few	16	TRBV4-1	TRBJ2-7	TGCGCCAGCAGCCAGGCGATTACCGGGACATCCTACGAGCAGTACTTC	CASSQAITGTSYEQYF
.	once	15	TRBV28	TRBJ2-1	TGTGCCAGCAGTTTCCTCAGCGGAGGAAACAATGAGCAGTTCTTC	CASSFLSGGNNEQFF
.	.	17	TRBV7-2	TRBJ2-7	TGTGCCAGCAGCTTAGGAGGTTTCGGCCTCTGGGGTGGCGAGCAGTACTTC	CASSLGGFGLWGGEQYF
.	.	12	TRBV20-1	TRBJ2-7	TGCAGTGCCACCCAGTCCCTCTACGAGCAGTACTTC	CSATQSLYEQYF
.	many	14	TRBV28	TRBJ2-7	TGTGCCAGCAGTTTAAGGGACACAGTCTACGAGCAGTACTTC	CASSLRDTVYEQYF
.	many	18	TRBV28	TRBJ2-6	TGTGCCAGCAGTGGAAGCGCAGGGTCTCGCTCTGGGGCCAACGTCCTGACTTTC	CASSGSAGSRSGANVLTF
TRBD2	many	15	TRBV20-1	TRBJ2-7	TGCAGTGCTAGGCTTGTAGGCGGGAGTGGGGACGAGCAGTACTTC	CSARLVGGSGDEQYF
.	few	13	TRBV12-3/TRBV12-4	TRBJ1-3	TGTGCCAGCAGCCAGACAGGCCGAAACACCATATATTTT	CASSQTGRNTIYF
.	many	15	TRBV2	TRBJ1-5	TGTGCCAGCAGTGAACGTCGGAGAGAAAATCAGCCCCAGCATTTT	CASSERRRENQPQHF
.	.	15	TRBV7-3	TRBJ2-2	TGTGCCAGCAGCTTGCACGGAGAGAACACCGGGGAGCTGTTTTTT	CASSLHGENTGELFF
TRBD1	few	14	TRBV20-1	TRBJ1-6	TGCAGTGCTAAATCACAGGGGACAAATTCACCCCTCCACTTT	CSAKSQGTNSPLHF
.	.	14	TRBV3-1	TRBJ2-5	TGTGCCAGCAGCCAACTAGGAGGGGATGAGACCCAGTACTTC	CASSQLGGDETQYF
.	.	14	TRBV29-1	TRBJ2-5	TGCAGCGTGGGCGAAGGGTGGCTGCAAGAGACCCAGTACTTC	CSVGEGWLQETQYF
.	.	14	TRBV15	TRBJ2-7	TGTGCCACCTCCGAGGGACACATATCCTACGAGCAGTACTTC	CATSEGHISYEQYF
.	many	15	TRBV28	TRBJ2-7	TGTGCCAGCAGTTTGGACGGGGGAATGGGCTACGAGCAGTACTTC	CASSLDGGMGYEQYF
.	many	13	TRBV20-1	TRBJ2-4	TGCAGTGCTATATGGACTACGAAAAACATTCAGTACTTC	CSAIWTTKNIQYF
TRBD1	.	15	TRBV9	TRBJ1-1	TGTGCCAGCAGCTTAAGGGACAGGGATAGCTCCCAAGCTTTCTTT	CASSLRDRDSSQAFF